This entry is about one T cell receptor (beta chain). CDR3 size: 15 residues. Germline V gene data show CDR1 as SEHNR and CDR2 as FQNEAQ (reference sequence). V lost 5 bases to trimming and J lost 8 bases; unmatched junction nucleotides: 10. Some clones are missing from TCRdb's copy, which holds only in-frame ones; the method was immunoSEQ multiplex PCR. The table lists about 32,000 clones, roughly 87% of them singletons. This sample was taken from a study of blood T cell repertoires in COVID-19. Sequencing was performed on peripheral blood. The TCR was taken from a man aged 45-65 years with active or convalescent COVID-19. The chain employs TRBV7-9 and TRBJ1-4; 8 nucleotides match TRBD1. CDR3 protein: CASSRIGQGQEKLFF. The CDR3 DNA follows: TGTGCCAGCAGCCGAATCGGACAGGGACAGGAAAAACTGTTTTTT.